Here is one T cell receptor beta chain with its context. Germline assignment: CDR1 MNHEY and CDR2 SVGEGT. CDR3 size: 13 residues. V lost 5 bases and J lost 8; bases outside the gene matches: 8. These data belong to a study of blood T cell repertoires in COVID-19. Per the authors' pipeline: Estimated nucleated cell counts came from reference gene primer amplification. Some clones are missing from TCRdb's copy, which holds only in-frame ones; the method was immunoSEQ multiplex PCR. The V and J calls and clone size come from that table; D and trimming were worked out from the DNA. The sample consists of about 250,000 clones, around 88% of them appearing once.

V and J are TRBV6-2 or TRBV6-3 and TRBJ1-2; TRBD1 aligns across 7 bases. The specimen was peripheral blood. The sequence was obtained from a man older than 75 with acute or convalescent COVID-19. CDR3 bases: TGTGCCAGCAGTGGGGACAGTGGCCTGGGCTACACCTTC. Translated, it gives CASSGDSGLGYTF.